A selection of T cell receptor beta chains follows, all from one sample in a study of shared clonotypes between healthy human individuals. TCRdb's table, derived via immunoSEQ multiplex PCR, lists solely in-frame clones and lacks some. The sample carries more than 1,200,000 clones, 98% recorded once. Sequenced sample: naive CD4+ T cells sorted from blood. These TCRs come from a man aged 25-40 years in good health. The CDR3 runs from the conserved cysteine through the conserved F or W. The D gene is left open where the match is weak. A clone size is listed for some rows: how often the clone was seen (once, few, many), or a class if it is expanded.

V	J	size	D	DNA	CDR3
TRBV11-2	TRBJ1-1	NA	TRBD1	TGTGCCAGCAAAACGGGGAGGGGGCGGAACACTGAAGCTTTCTTT	CASKTGRGRNTEAFF
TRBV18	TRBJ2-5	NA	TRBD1	TGTGCCAGCTCACAACCGGGACAGGGGAGAGAGACCCAGTACTTC	CASSQPGQGRETQYF
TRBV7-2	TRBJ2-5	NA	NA	TGTGCCAGCAGCTTAAACCAAGAGACCCAGTACTTC	CASSLNQETQYF
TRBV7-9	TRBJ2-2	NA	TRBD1	TGTGCCAGCAGCTCGACAGGGGGATCGAACACCGGGGAGCTGTTTTTT	CASSSTGGSNTGELFF
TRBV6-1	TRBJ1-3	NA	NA	TGTGCCAGCAGTCTCCCCGGCTCTGGAAACACCATATATTTT	CASSLPGSGNTIYF
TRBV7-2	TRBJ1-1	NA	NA	TGTGCCAGCAGCGATCACGCTAACACTGAAGCTTTCTTT	CASSDHANTEAFF
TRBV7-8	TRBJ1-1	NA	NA	TGTGCCAGCAGCTTAGCGCCTAGGGGGGGTGTCACTGAAGCTTTCTTT	CASSLAPRGGVTEAFF
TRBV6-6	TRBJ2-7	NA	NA	TGTGCCTCTCGGGCGGGGACAGCCTACGAGCAGTACTTC	CASRAGTAYEQYF
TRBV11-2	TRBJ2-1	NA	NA	TGTGCCAGCAGCTTAGATAGAGTGAATGAGCAGTTCTTC	CASSLDRVNEQFF
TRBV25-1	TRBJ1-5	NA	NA	TGTGCCAGCAGCGGGGACGGGTCTTCCTCGGCCCAGCATTTT	CASSGDGSSSAQHF
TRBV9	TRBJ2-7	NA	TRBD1	TGTGCCAGCAGGCCTCGGACAGGGAATCCCTACGAGCAGTACTTC	CASRPRTGNPYEQYF
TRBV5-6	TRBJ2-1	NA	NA	TGTGCCAGCAGCAGCGACGGATACAATGAGCAGTTCTTC	CASSSDGYNEQFF
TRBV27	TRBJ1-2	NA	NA	TGTGCCAGCAGTTTAGCCCGGGCGACGGCAGGATATGGCTACACCTTC	CASSLARATAGYGYTF
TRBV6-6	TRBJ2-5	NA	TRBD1	TGTGCCAGCAGTTACGAGGGGGCTCGGACCCAGTACTTC	CASSYEGARTQYF
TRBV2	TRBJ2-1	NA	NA	TGTGCCAGCAGTGAAAGGGACGGAGGGAACAATGAGCAGTTCTTC	CASSERDGGNNEQFF
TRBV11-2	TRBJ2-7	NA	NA	TGTGCCAGCAGCACTAGAGGGGTCCTACGGGGGTACGAGCAGTACTTC	CASSTRGVLRGYEQYF
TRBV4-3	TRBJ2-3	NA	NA	TGCGCCAGCAGCCAGGCTGAGGGCCGGGACTGGGCCACAGATACGCAGTATTTT	CASSQAEGRDWATDTQYF
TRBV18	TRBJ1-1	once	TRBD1	TGTGCCAGCTCACCAGTTAGGACAGGAGGGCCACTGAACACTGAAGCTTTCTTT	CASSPVRTGGPLNTEAFF
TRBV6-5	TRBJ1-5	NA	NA	TGTGCCAGCAGTTACACCGGGAAACAGCCCCAGCATTTT	CASSYTGKQPQHF
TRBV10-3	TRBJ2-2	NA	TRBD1	TGTGCCATCAGGCCCGGGACAGGGGGATCCGGGGAGCTGTTTTTT	CAIRPGTGGSGELFF
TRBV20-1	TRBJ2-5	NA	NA	TGCATGACTAAGCCCCAAGAGACCCAGTACTTC	CMTKPQETQYF
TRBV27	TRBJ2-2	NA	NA	TGTGCCAGCAGTCCAAGGAGGACCGGGGAGCTGTTTTTT	CASSPRRTGELFF
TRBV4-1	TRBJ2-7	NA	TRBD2	TGCGCCAGCAGCCAAGATCCAGCGGGAGGGGGTACTAGCTACGAGCAGTACTTC	CASSQDPAGGGTSYEQYF
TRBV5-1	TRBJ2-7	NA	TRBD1	TGCGCCAGCAGTCGGGACAGTGCCTACGAGCAGTACTTC	CASSRDSAYEQYF
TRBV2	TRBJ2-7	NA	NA	TGTGCCAGCAGAGGGAGGGGGGGGCTTGACGGCGCCTACGAGCAGTACTTC	CASRGRGGLDGAYEQYF
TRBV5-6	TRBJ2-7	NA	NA	TGTGCCAGCAGCGATCGGCTAGCTCCCTCCTCCTACGAGCAGTACTTC	CASSDRLAPSSYEQYF
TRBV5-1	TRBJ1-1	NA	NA	TGCGCCAGCAGCCCGGACTACAGGGCCACCGAAGCTTTCTTT	CASSPDYRATEAFF
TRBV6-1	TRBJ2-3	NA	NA	TGTGCCAGCAGTGACTTGATGGGGGCGACAGATACGCAGTATTTT	CASSDLMGATDTQYF
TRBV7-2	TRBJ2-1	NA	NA	TGTGCCAGCAGCTTTTCGTATGAGCAGTTCTTC	CASSFSYEQFF
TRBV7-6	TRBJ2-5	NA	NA	TGTGCCAGCAGCTTAGCAGGGGACGGGGAGACCCAGTACTTC	CASSLAGDGETQYF
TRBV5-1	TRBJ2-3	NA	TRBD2	TGCGCCAGCAGCGAGGGACTAGCGGGAGTTGCAGATACGCAGTATTTT	CASSEGLAGVADTQYF
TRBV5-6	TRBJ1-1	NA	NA	TGTGCCAGCAGCTTACGTCCCTATGAAGCTTTCTTT	CASSLRPYEAFF
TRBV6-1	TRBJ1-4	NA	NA	TGTGCCAGCAGTGAGGCTTACCAGGGGCGGATTTTT	CASSEAYQGRIF
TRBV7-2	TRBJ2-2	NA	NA	TGTGCCAGCAGCTCCCTCAACACCGGGGAGCTGTTTTTT	CASSSLNTGELFF
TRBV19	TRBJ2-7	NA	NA	TGTGCCAGCCAAGGACGTCGCTGGGAGCAGTACTTC	CASQGRRWEQYF
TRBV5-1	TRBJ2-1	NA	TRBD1	TGCGCCAGCAGCGCTGGGACAGGTCATGGAGTATACAATGAGCAGTTCTTC	CASSAGTGHGVYNEQFF
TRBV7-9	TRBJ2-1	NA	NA	TGTGCCAGCAGCCTTCAGGGGGGCTCCTACAATGAGCAGTTCTTC	CASSLQGGSYNEQFF
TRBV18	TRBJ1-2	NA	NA	TGTGCCAGCTCTCCCTCGGGGGACCTGGATGGCTACACCTTC	CASSPSGDLDGYTF
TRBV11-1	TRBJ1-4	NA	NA	TGTGCCAGCAGCTTGGGACCAAACAGGGAGGAAAAACTGTTTTTT	CASSLGPNREEKLFF
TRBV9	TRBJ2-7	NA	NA	TGTGCCAGCAGCGTAGATGGAAGGGGCTACGAGCAGTACTTC	CASSVDGRGYEQYF
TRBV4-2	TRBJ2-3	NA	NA	TGTGCCAGCAGCCAAGAAGGCCGGTCTGTTGATACGCAGTATTTT	CASSQEGRSVDTQYF
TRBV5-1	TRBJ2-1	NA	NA	TGCGCCAGCAGCTCAGACCATGGAACCTACAATGAGCAGTTCTTC	CASSSDHGTYNEQFF
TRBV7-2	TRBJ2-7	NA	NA	TGTGCCAGCAGCTTAGCGACCCAGAACGAGCAGTACTTC	CASSLATQNEQYF
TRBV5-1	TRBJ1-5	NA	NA	TGCGCCAGCAGCCGGGGGCTGTCTCAGCCCCAGCATTTT	CASSRGLSQPQHF
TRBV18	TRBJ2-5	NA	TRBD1	TGTGCCAGCTCACCGAGGAGCTATGGACAGGGTGGAGAAGAGACCCAGTACTTC	CASSPRSYGQGGEETQYF
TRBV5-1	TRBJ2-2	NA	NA	TGCGCCAGCAGCTTTCGCTTTGCCAACACCGGGGAGCTGTTTTTT	CASSFRFANTGELFF
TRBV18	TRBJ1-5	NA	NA	TGTGCCAGCTCAACATATAGCAATCAGCCCCAGCATTTT	CASSTYSNQPQHF
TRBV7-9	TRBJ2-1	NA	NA	TGTGCCAGCAGCACAACAGACAATGAGCAGTTCTTC	CASSTTDNEQFF
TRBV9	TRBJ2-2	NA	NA	TGTGCCAGCAGCGCCCAGCGTTCCGGGGAGCTGTTTTTT	CASSAQRSGELFF
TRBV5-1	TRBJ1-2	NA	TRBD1	TGCGCCAGCAGCTTAATCGGGATCTTCGGGGACAGCAACTATGGCTACACCTTC	CASSLIGIFGDSNYGYTF
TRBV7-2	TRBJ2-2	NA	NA	TGTGCCAGCAGCTTACCCCGAGGCAGGCTTGGTATCACCGGGGAGCTGTTTTTT	CASSLPRGRLGITGELFF
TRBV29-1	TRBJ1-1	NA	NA	TGCAGCGTTTCCGACAGGTGGGGGAACACTGAAGCTTTCTTT	CSVSDRWGNTEAFF
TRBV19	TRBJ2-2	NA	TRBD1	TGTGCCAGTAGTCGCCCTGGACAGGGCACCGGGGAGCTGTTTTTT	CASSRPGQGTGELFF
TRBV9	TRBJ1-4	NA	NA	TGTGCCAGCAGCGTAGAGGGGGAAAAACTGTTTTTT	CASSVEGEKLFF